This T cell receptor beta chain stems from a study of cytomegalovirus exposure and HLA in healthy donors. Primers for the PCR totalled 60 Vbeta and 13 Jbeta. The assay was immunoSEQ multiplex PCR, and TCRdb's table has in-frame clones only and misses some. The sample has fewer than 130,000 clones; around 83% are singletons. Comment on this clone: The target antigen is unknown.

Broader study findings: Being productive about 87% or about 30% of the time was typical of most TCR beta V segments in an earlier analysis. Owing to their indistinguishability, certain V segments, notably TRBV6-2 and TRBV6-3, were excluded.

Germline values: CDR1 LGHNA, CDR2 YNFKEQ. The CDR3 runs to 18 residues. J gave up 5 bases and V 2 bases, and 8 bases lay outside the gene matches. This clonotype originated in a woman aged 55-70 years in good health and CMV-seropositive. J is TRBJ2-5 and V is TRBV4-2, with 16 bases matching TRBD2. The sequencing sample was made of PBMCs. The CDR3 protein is CASSQSGTSGREKETQYF. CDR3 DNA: TGTGCCAGCAGCCAATCCGGGACTAGCGGGAGGGAGAAGGAGACCCAGTACTTC.